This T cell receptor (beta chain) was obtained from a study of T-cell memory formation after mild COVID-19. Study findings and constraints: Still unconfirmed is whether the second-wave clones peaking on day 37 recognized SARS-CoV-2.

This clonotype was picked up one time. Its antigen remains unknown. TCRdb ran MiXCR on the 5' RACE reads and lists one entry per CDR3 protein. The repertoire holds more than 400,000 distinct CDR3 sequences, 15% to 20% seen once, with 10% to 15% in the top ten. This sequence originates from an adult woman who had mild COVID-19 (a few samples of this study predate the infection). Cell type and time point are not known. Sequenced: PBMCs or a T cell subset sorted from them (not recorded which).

The CDR3 spells CASSGDNSPLHF. The DNA of the CDR3 is TGTGCCAGTAGTGGAGATAATTCACCCCTCCACTTT. The rearrangement links TRBV19 to TRBJ1-6; D unresolved. V lost 5 bases and J lost 5, with 4 bases in between. Germline CDR1 reads LNHDA; CDR2 reads SQIVND (reference sequence). The CDR3 totals 12 residues.